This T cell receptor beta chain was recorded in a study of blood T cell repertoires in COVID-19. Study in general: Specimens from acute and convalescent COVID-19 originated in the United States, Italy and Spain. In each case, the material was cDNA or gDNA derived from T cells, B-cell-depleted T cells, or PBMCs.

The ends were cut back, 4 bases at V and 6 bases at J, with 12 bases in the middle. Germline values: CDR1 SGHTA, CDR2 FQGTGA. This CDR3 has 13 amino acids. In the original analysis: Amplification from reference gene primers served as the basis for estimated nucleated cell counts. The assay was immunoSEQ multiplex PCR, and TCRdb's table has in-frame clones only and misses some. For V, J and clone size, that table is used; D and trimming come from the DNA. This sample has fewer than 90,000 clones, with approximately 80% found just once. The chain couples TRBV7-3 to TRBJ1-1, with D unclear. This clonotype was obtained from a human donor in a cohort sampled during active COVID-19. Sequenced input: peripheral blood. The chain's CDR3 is CASSSSLGAEAFF. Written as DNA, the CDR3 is TGTGCCAGCAGCTCTTCTTTGGGAGCTGAAGCTTTCTTT.